A single sample is the source of the 17 T cell receptor beta chains below, sequenced in a study of blood T cell repertoires in COVID-19. The table came from immunoSEQ multiplex PCR; TCRdb's copy has only in-frame clones and leaves some out. The sample records roughly 100,000 clones, about nine tenths being singletons. The material sequenced was peripheral blood. Receptor source: a woman of 80 years or more in a cohort sampled during active COVID-19.

CDR3 amino acids: CASSLGAGAETQYF. In DNA, the CDR3 is TGTGCCAGCAGCTTAGGAGCGGGAGCTGAGACCCAGTACTTC. V is TRBV11-3 and J is TRBJ2-5, with 8 bases aligning to TRBD2. The V segment lost 1 base and the J segment 5 bases; nucleotides outside the gene matches: 3. Germline assignment: CDR1 SGHNT and CDR2 YENEEA. This CDR3 is 14 amino acids long.

This chain connects TRBV3-1 (or the pseudogene TRBV3-2) to TRBJ1-5; D perhaps matches TRBD1 (6 bases). Germline V gives CDR1 LGHDT, CDR2 YNNKEL (reference sequence). The CDR3 is 17 residues long. V was shortened by 4 bases and J by 2 bases, with 18 bases between the two germline ends. In DNA form, the CDR3 reads TGTGCCAGCAGCCCCGAAAGGACAGTTTCCGGCAATCAGCCCCAGCATTTT. This gives the protein CASSPERTVSGNQPQHF.

Concerning this clone: At the DNA level, this CDR3 is encoded by other sequences in the same sample as well. V usage is TRBV15 and J usage is TRBJ1-1, with D unresolved. Germline CDR1 and CDR2: LNHNV and YYDKDF (reference sequence). Trimming left V 1 base short and J 0 bases short, with 6 bases between. The CDR3 is made up of 14 amino acids. The CDR3 loop is CATSRGRVNTEAFF. The CDR3 bases are TGTGCCACCAGCAGAGGGAGGGTGAACACTGAAGCTTTCTTT.

Only one count was recorded for this clone. V is TRBV29-1 and J is TRBJ1-2; 8 bases fit TRBD1. There are 11 residues in the CDR3. Trimming cost V 6 bases and J 8 bases; bases outside gene matches: 5. Germline V gene data show CDR1 as SQVTM and CDR2 as ANQGSEA. The DNA for the CDR3 is TGCAGCGTCGGGACAGGTGGAGGCTACACCTTC. This sequence encodes CSVGTGGGYTF.

This clone appeared once. The rearrangement links TRBV9 to TRBJ2-1, with 7 bases matching TRBD2. Unmatched junction bases numbered 8, after V lost 3 bases and J lost 2 bases. Germline CDR1 is SGDLS and CDR2 is YYNGEE. The length of the CDR3 is 16 residues. CDR3 coding DNA: TGTGCCAGCAGCGCAACGCTAGCGGCTGCCTACAATGAGCAGTTCTTC. Encoded protein: CASSATLAAAYNEQFF.

The chain joins TRBV6-1 to TRBJ1-2; tentatively, D is TRBD1 (5 bases). The CDR3 loop spans 15 amino acids. CDR1 and CDR2 (germline): MNHNS, SASEGT. V lost 3 bases and J lost 5, with 16 bases in between. CDR3: CASSDPRGTLYGYTF. The CDR3 bases are TGTGCCAGCAGTGATCCCCGCGGGACCCTATATGGCTACACCTTC.

The chain is built from TRBV7-3 and TRBJ2-3; weak D call: TRBD2 (5 bases). This CDR3 comprises 15 residues. V was clipped by 5 bases and J by 2 bases, with 14 bases between them. Germline-derived CDR1 and CDR2 are SGHTA and FQGTGA. CDR3 sequence reads: CASSRTDLNTDTQYF. CDR3 coding DNA: TGTGCCAGCAGCCGGACTGACTTGAACACAGATACGCAGTATTTT. The full variable domain, rest sourced from reference TRBV7-3 and TRBJ2-3, is GAGVSQTPSNKVTEKGKYVELRCDPISGHTALYWYRQSLGQGPEFLIYFQGTGAADDSGLPNDRFFAVRPEGSVSTLKIQRTERGDSAVYLCASSRTDLNTDTQYFGPGTRLTVL.

This clone was seen a single time. This chain connects TRBV27 to TRBJ2-2, with unresolved D. The CDR3 runs to 17 residues. V was clipped by 0 bases and J by 1 base, with 12 bases between them. Per germline, CDR1 MNHEY and CDR2 SMNVEV (reference sequence). The CDR3 spells CASSLSYLLQNTGELFF. CDR3 nucleotide sequence: TGTGCCAGCAGTTTATCGTATCTACTACAGAACACCGGGGAGCTGTTTTTT.

This chain links TRBV4-2 with TRBJ1-2; D call uncertain. CDR1 LGHNA and CDR2 YNFKEQ come from the germline V gene. Trimming took 2 bases from V and 1 from J, leaving 11 bases between them. The CDR3 totals 15 residues. This CDR3 is CASSQFSSSNYGYTF. The CDR3 nucleotides are TGTGCCAGCAGCCAATTTTCCTCGAGTAACTATGGCTACACCTTC.

The V call is TRBV5-4, the J call TRBJ2-1; 9 positions agree with TRBD2. The CDR3 runs 20 residues. The germline CDR1 and CDR2 sequences are SGHNT and YYREEE (reference sequence). Trimming at V came to 4 bases and at J to 6 bases, leaving 23 bases not matched to a gene. The CDR3 DNA reads TGTGCCAGCAGCGCAATTGGGGGAACTAGCGGGCGGTTTACGGGCAATGAGCAGTTCTTC. Translation gives CASSAIGGTSGRFTGNEQFF.

The chain uses TRBV19 and TRBJ2-2, with D tentatively TRBD2 (6 bases). This CDR3 contains 16 residues. V was cut by 6 bases and J by 4 bases, with 18 bases left in between. Germline V lookup: CDR1 LNHDA, CDR2 SQIVND (reference sequence). The CDR3 nucleotides are TGTGCCAGTAGGCTTGGGGGGATTTTGGGCACCGGGGAGCTGTTTTTT. Amino acids: CASRLGGILGTGELFF.

V gene TRBV5-1 combines with J gene TRBJ2-1, with TRBD1 matching 8 bases. The CDR3 loop spans 14 amino acids. Germline values: CDR1 SGHRS, CDR2 YFSETQ. Trimming at V came to 5 bases and at J to 5 bases, leaving 6 bases not matched to a gene. The CDR3 DNA is TGCGCCAGCAGTATCCGACAGGGGAACAATGAGCAGTTCTTC. Its protein product is CASSIRQGNNEQFF.

The chain links TRBV10-3 to TRBJ2-5; 11 bases match TRBD2. V trimming: 4 bases; J trimming: 3 bases; junction bases outside the gene matches: 1. The germline V gene encodes CDR1 ENHRY and CDR2 SYGVKD. This CDR3 is 14 amino acids long. CDR3 region: CAISGSGREETQYF. CDR3 DNA: TGTGCCATCAGTGGTAGCGGGAGGGAAGAGACCCAGTACTTC.

The rearrangement uses TRBV29-1 and TRBJ2-3; 7 bases match TRBD2. The germline CDR1 and CDR2 sequences are SQVTM and ANQGSEA. The J segment lost 0 bases and the V segment lost 7 bases, leaving 7 bases of the junction unmatched. The CDR3 runs to 14 residues. The CDR3 DNA reads as TGCAGCGCCCGAGCGGGGCAAAGCACAGATACGCAGTATTTT. Protein: CSARAGQSTDTQYF.

This clone was picked up a small number of times. V gene TRBV3-1 (or the pseudogene TRBV3-2) combines with J gene TRBJ1-5; no clear D gene. Trimming stripped 8 bases from V and 3 bases from J, with 11 bases between. The CDR3 extends over 13 amino acids. The germline CDR1 and CDR2 sequences are LGHDT and YNNKEL (reference sequence). CDR3: CASGGHTNQPQHF. The CDR3 DNA sequence: TGTGCCAGCGGTGGGCACACCAATCAGCCCCAGCATTTT.

The rearrangement links TRBV7-2 to TRBJ1-4; tentative D call: TRBD1 (5 bases). Between the trimmed V and J ends, which lost 1 base and 8 bases, there was a span of 17 bases. This CDR3 has 16 amino acids. Per germline, CDR1 SGHTA and CDR2 FQGNSA. The CDR3 loop reads CASSLGGGGNREKLFF. DNA of the CDR3: TGTGCCAGCAGCTTAGGGGGCGGGGGTAATAGGGAAAAACTGTTTTTT.

The sample holds a few counts of this clone. The V gene is TRBV10-2, the J gene TRBJ1-1, with D tentatively TRBD1 (5 bases). Trimming took 8 bases from V and 1 from J, leaving 8 bases between them. The CDR3 extends over 12 amino acids. CDR1 and CDR2 (germline): WSHSY, SAAADI. The CDR3 spells CASHRGNTEAFF. For the CDR3, the DNA is TGCGCCAGCCATAGGGGGAACACTGAAGCTTTCTTT.